A selection of T cell receptor beta chains follows, all from one sample in a study of PD-1 blockade in classical Hodgkin lymphoma. Data came from immunoSEQ multiplex PCR; TCRdb stores just in-frame clones and leaves some out. The sample has about 100,000 clones, around 89% seen once; the top ten hold about 20%. The source was peripheral blood mononuclear cells (PBMCs), collected before the second cycle of nivolumab. The receptor set was obtained from a human donor with classical Hodgkin lymphoma. CDR3s include the opening cysteine and the closing phenylalanine or tryptophan. The order of the fields is clone size, D gene, J gene, V gene, CDR3 DNA, CDR3 protein. The D gene is left open where the match is weak. Rows give clone size only sometimes, using once, few, many, or a class for an expanded clone.

clone_size: once; d_call: NA; j_call: TRBJ1-1; v_call: TRBV5-6; cdr3_nt: TGTGCCAGCAGCTTGGTGAGTAACACTGAAGCTTTCTTT; cdr3_aa: CASSLVSNTEAFF
clone_size: NA; d_call: TRBD1; j_call: TRBJ2-7; v_call: TRBV6-6; cdr3_nt: TGTGCCAGCAGTATCCGTGGGACAGTTTCCTACGAGCAGTACTTC; cdr3_aa: CASSIRGTVSYEQYF
clone_size: NA; d_call: NA; j_call: TRBJ2-7; v_call: TRBV19; cdr3_nt: TGTGCCAGTAGGGACCGGGACGACTACGAGCAGTACTTC; cdr3_aa: CASRDRDDYEQYF
clone_size: NA; d_call: NA; j_call: TRBJ2-2; v_call: TRBV7-6; cdr3_nt: TGTGCCAGCAGCTTCGGGGGCACCGGGGAGCTGTTTTTT; cdr3_aa: CASSFGGTGELFF
clone_size: NA; d_call: NA; j_call: TRBJ1-5; v_call: TRBV18; cdr3_nt: TGTGCCAGCTCCCAGGGGACTCAGCCCCAGCATTTT; cdr3_aa: CASSQGTQPQHF
clone_size: NA; d_call: TRBD2; j_call: TRBJ2-1; v_call: TRBV7-9; cdr3_nt: TGTGCCAGCAGCTCAGCGGGAGATGAGCAGTTCTTC; cdr3_aa: CASSSAGDEQFF
clone_size: few; d_call: NA; j_call: TRBJ2-7; v_call: TRBV5-1; cdr3_nt: TGCGCCAGCAGCCCACAACAATACGAGCAGTACTTC; cdr3_aa: CASSPQQYEQYF
clone_size: NA; d_call: NA; j_call: TRBJ1-2; v_call: TRBV4-2; cdr3_nt: TGTGCCAGCAGAAAAAACGGCGGCAGTTACAACTATGGCTACACCTTC; cdr3_aa: CASRKNGGSYNYGYTF
clone_size: NA; d_call: NA; j_call: TRBJ2-3; v_call: TRBV2; cdr3_nt: TGTGCCAGCATTCAGCAGCAAAGCACAGATACGCAGTATTTT; cdr3_aa: CASIQQQSTDTQYF
clone_size: NA; d_call: NA; j_call: TRBJ2-3; v_call: TRBV5-6; cdr3_nt: TGTGCCAGCAGCCCGGACAGCACAGATACGCAGTATTTT; cdr3_aa: CASSPDSTDTQYF
clone_size: NA; d_call: TRBD2; j_call: TRBJ2-1; v_call: TRBV5-1; cdr3_nt: TGCGCCAGCAGCCTCCTAGCGGGAGAAGACCATGAGCAGTTCTTC; cdr3_aa: CASSLLAGEDHEQFF
clone_size: NA; d_call: NA; j_call: TRBJ1-5; v_call: TRBV7-2; cdr3_nt: TGTGCCAGCAGCTTGGGGGTTAATCAGCCCCAGCATTTT; cdr3_aa: CASSLGVNQPQHF
clone_size: NA; d_call: NA; j_call: TRBJ2-7; v_call: TRBV4-1; cdr3_nt: TGCGCCAGCAGCCAGGACAGTTCCTACGAGCAGTACTTC; cdr3_aa: CASSQDSSYEQYF
clone_size: once; d_call: TRBD2; j_call: TRBJ2-7; v_call: TRBV4-3; cdr3_nt: TGCGCCAGCAGCCAAGGGCGACTAGCGGGAGGGCCAGGGAACGAGCAGTACTTC; cdr3_aa: CASSQGRLAGGPGNEQYF
clone_size: NA; d_call: NA; j_call: TRBJ2-7; v_call: TRBV27; cdr3_nt: TGTGCCAGCAGTTTACGGGGCAGGCGGGAGCAGTACTTC; cdr3_aa: CASSLRGRREQYF
clone_size: NA; d_call: NA; j_call: TRBJ1-1; v_call: TRBV2; cdr3_nt: TGTGCCAGCAGTCCAGCCTGGACAGCCGAAGCTTTCTTT; cdr3_aa: CASSPAWTAEAFF
clone_size: NA; d_call: NA; j_call: TRBJ1-5; v_call: TRBV7-9; cdr3_nt: TGTGCCAGCAGCTCCGACAGACGCGTTGGTGGCAATCAGCCCCAGCATTTT; cdr3_aa: CASSSDRRVGGNQPQHF
clone_size: NA; d_call: NA; j_call: TRBJ2-7; v_call: TRBV18; cdr3_nt: TGTGCCAGCTCACCTCCGGGATTGGCCTACGAGCAGTACTTC; cdr3_aa: CASSPPGLAYEQYF
clone_size: NA; d_call: NA; j_call: TRBJ1-1; v_call: TRBV9; cdr3_nt: TGTGCCAGCAGCGTAGGTCCCGGACTGCAGTCTCCTGAAGCTTTCTTT; cdr3_aa: CASSVGPGLQSPEAFF
clone_size: NA; d_call: TRBD1; j_call: TRBJ2-1; v_call: TRBV5-1; cdr3_nt: TGCGCCAGCAGCTTGGCCGGGACAGGGATTTTCTTC; cdr3_aa: CASSLAGTGIFF
clone_size: NA; d_call: TRBD1; j_call: TRBJ2-2; v_call: TRBV11-3; cdr3_nt: TGTGCCAGCAGCTTAGATCATAGCAGGGGGACCGGGGAGCTGTTTTTT; cdr3_aa: CASSLDHSRGTGELFF
clone_size: NA; d_call: TRBD1; j_call: TRBJ2-2; v_call: TRBV2; cdr3_nt: TGTGCCAGCAGACGGACAGGGGACACCGGGGAGCTGTTTTTT; cdr3_aa: CASRRTGDTGELFF
clone_size: NA; d_call: NA; j_call: TRBJ2-7; v_call: TRBV5-6; cdr3_nt: TGTGCCAGCAGCCCCGGGGACTACGAGCAGTACTTC; cdr3_aa: CASSPGDYEQYF
clone_size: NA; d_call: NA; j_call: TRBJ1-5; v_call: TRBV27; cdr3_nt: TGTGCCAGCAGTTTAAGTTTTTACTTGGGGAGTGGATGGCCCCAGCATTTT; cdr3_aa: CASSLSFYLGSGWPQHF
clone_size: NA; d_call: TRBD1; j_call: TRBJ1-1; v_call: TRBV6-5; cdr3_nt: TGTGCCAGCAGTTACCTTTACAGGGGGAACACTGAAGCTTTCTTT; cdr3_aa: CASSYLYRGNTEAFF
clone_size: NA; d_call: NA; j_call: TRBJ2-7; v_call: TRBV29-1; cdr3_nt: TGCAGCGTTGAAGATAGGGCTTCTTACGAGCAGTACTTC; cdr3_aa: CSVEDRASYEQYF
clone_size: few; d_call: NA; j_call: TRBJ1-5; v_call: TRBV7-9; cdr3_nt: TGTGCCAGCAGCTCCCTGCAGGGCAATCAGCCCCAGCATTTT; cdr3_aa: CASSSLQGNQPQHF
clone_size: NA; d_call: TRBD1; j_call: TRBJ1-5; v_call: TRBV19; cdr3_nt: TGTGCCAGTAGAGGGGAAGGGGGCCGGCTAAATCAGCCCCAGCATTTT; cdr3_aa: CASRGEGGRLNQPQHF
clone_size: NA; d_call: NA; j_call: TRBJ2-7; v_call: TRBV7-9; cdr3_nt: TGTGCCAGCAGCTATGGACTGTACGAGCAGTACTTC; cdr3_aa: CASSYGLYEQYF
clone_size: once; d_call: TRBD2; j_call: TRBJ2-7; v_call: TRBV14; cdr3_nt: TGTGCCAGCAGTCAGAGTAGCGGGAGTTTATCCTACGAGCAGTACTTC; cdr3_aa: CASSQSSGSLSYEQYF
clone_size: NA; d_call: NA; j_call: TRBJ1-6; v_call: TRBV27; cdr3_nt: TGTGCCAGCAGTTCTCTCGTCCTAAGTATAGGAGATTCACCCCTCCACTTT; cdr3_aa: CASSSLVLSIGDSPLHF
clone_size: few; d_call: NA; j_call: TRBJ1-4; v_call: TRBV4-1; cdr3_nt: TGCGCCAGCAGCCGCCCAGCGGGCGGACGGTTCGAAAAACTGTTTTTT; cdr3_aa: CASSRPAGGRFEKLFF
clone_size: NA; d_call: NA; j_call: TRBJ1-2; v_call: TRBV6-5; cdr3_nt: TGTGCCAGCAGTCCCCGGGGGGTCTCGGCTGGCTACACCTTC; cdr3_aa: CASSPRGVSAGYTF
clone_size: NA; d_call: NA; j_call: TRBJ1-4; v_call: TRBV5-4; cdr3_nt: TGTGCCAGCAGCCGCGGGGGAGAGGATGAAAAACTGTTTTTT; cdr3_aa: CASSRGGEDEKLFF
clone_size: NA; d_call: NA; j_call: TRBJ2-1; v_call: TRBV7-6; cdr3_nt: TGTGCCAGCAGCGCTAGAGAACTAGTTTTGGGCTACAATGAGCAGTTCTTC; cdr3_aa: CASSARELVLGYNEQFF
clone_size: NA; d_call: NA; j_call: TRBJ1-1; v_call: TRBV20-1; cdr3_nt: TGCAGGGGGGGGTTCCGGGAAAGAGCTTTCTTT; cdr3_aa: CRGGFRERAFF
clone_size: NA; d_call: NA; j_call: TRBJ1-5; v_call: TRBV27; cdr3_nt: TGTGCCAGCAGTGACAGCTTTTATAGCAATCAGCCCCAGCATTTT; cdr3_aa: CASSDSFYSNQPQHF
clone_size: NA; d_call: TRBD1; j_call: TRBJ1-3; v_call: TRBV5-4; cdr3_nt: TGTGCCAGCAGCTCCGAAGGACAGGGGGGAAACACCATATATTTT; cdr3_aa: CASSSEGQGGNTIYF
clone_size: NA; d_call: TRBD2; j_call: TRBJ2-3; v_call: TRBV9; cdr3_nt: TGTGCCAGCCGCCGACTAGCGGGAGTTACAGATACGCAGTATTTT; cdr3_aa: CASRRLAGVTDTQYF
clone_size: few; d_call: NA; j_call: TRBJ1-2; v_call: TRBV7-9; cdr3_nt: TGTGCCGGCTCAAAACAGGGAACCGGCTACACCTTC; cdr3_aa: CAGSKQGTGYTF
clone_size: once; d_call: NA; j_call: TRBJ1-1; v_call: TRBV7-9; cdr3_nt: TGTGCCAGCAGCCCAGTTGGACTTCCCGACCCGAACACTGAAGCTTTCTTT; cdr3_aa: CASSPVGLPDPNTEAFF
clone_size: NA; d_call: NA; j_call: TRBJ1-1; v_call: TRBV4-3; cdr3_nt: TGCGCCAGCAGCCCACAGGGAAACACTGAAGCTTTCTTT; cdr3_aa: CASSPQGNTEAFF
clone_size: once; d_call: NA; j_call: TRBJ2-7; v_call: TRBV6-6; cdr3_nt: TGTGCCAGCAGTTACGTGGCTGGTACCTACGAGCAGTACTTC; cdr3_aa: CASSYVAGTYEQYF
clone_size: NA; d_call: TRBD1; j_call: TRBJ2-2; v_call: TRBV4-1; cdr3_nt: TGCGCCAGCAGCCAAGAAGGGCCAGGGGGTTCAACCGGGGAGCTGTTTTTT; cdr3_aa: CASSQEGPGGSTGELFF